This T cell receptor beta chain was found in a study of blood T cell repertoires in COVID-19. Turning to the study itself: The United States, Italy and Spain supplied acute and convalescent COVID-19 samples. In each case, the material was cDNA or gDNA derived from T cells, B-cell-depleted T cells, or PBMCs.

V was cut by 0 bases and J by 4 bases, with 16 bases left in between. Germline V gene sequence: CDR1 GTSNPN, CDR2 SVGIG (reference sequence). CDR3 length: 16 amino acids. Sequenced by immunoSEQ multiplex PCR; TCRdb stores in-frame clones only, minus some. This sample has about 63,000 clones, with about 80% found just once. The TCR was taken from an elderly woman with acute or convalescent COVID-19. Material: peripheral blood. V and J are TRBV30 and TRBJ1-5, with D possibly matching TRBD1 (5 bases). The CDR3 bases are TGTGCCTGGAGTGTATGGGGGGGAAGGGAGAATCAGCCCCAGCATTTT. Encoded protein: CAWSVWGGRENQPQHF. Using reference TRBV30 and TRBJ1-5 for the parts outside the CDR3, the full variable domain is SQTIHQWPATLVQPVGSPLSLECTVEGTSNPNLYWYRQAAGRGLQLLFYSVGIGQISSEVPQNLSASRPQDRQFILSSKKLLLSDSGFYLCAWSVWGGRENQPQHFGDGTRLSIL.